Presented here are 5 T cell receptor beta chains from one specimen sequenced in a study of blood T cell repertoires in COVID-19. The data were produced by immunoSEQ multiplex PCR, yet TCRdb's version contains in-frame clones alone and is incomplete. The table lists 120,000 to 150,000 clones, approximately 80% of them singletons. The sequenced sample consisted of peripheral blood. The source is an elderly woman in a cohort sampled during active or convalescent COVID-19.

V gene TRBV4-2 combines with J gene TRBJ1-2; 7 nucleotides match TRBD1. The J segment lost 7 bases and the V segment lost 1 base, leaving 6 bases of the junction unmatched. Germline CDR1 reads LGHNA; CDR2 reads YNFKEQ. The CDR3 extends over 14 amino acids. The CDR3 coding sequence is TGTGCCAGCAGCCAAGCTACAGGGGTAGGTGGCTACACCTTC. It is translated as CASSQATGVGGYTF.

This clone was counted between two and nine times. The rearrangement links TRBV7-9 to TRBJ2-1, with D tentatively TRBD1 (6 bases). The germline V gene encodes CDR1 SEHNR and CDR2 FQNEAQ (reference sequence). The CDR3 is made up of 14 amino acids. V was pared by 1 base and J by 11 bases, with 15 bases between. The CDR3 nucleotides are TGTGCCAGCAGCTTAGAGGCCTCAGGGGATAAGCAGTTCTTC. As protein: CASSLEASGDKQFF.

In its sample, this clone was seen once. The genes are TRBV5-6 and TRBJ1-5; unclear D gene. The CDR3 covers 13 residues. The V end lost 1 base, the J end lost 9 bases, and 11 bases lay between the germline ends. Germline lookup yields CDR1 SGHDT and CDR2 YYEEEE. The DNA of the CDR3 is TGTGCCAGCAGCTTGTTCGGGTTGGGGCCCCAGCATTTT. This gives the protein CASSLFGLGPQHF.

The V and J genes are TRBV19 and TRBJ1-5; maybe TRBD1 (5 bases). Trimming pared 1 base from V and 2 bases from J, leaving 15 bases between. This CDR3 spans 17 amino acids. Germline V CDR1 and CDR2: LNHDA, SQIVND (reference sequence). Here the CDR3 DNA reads TGTGCCAGTAGTATAGGATTTATGGTAGGGGGCAATCAGCCCCAGCATTTT. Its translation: CASSIGFMVGGNQPQHF.

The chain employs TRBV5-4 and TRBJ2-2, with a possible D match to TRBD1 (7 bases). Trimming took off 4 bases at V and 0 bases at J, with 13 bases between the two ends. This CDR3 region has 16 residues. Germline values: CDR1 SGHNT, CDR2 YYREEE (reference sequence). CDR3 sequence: CASSPGGTANTGELFF. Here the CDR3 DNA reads TGTGCCAGCAGCCCAGGGGGGACGGCGAACACCGGGGAGCTGTTTTTT.